The T cell receptor beta chain under discussion was sequenced for a study of T cells in Graves' hyperthyroidism and ophthalmopathy. The authors deemed Graves' hyperthyroidism stable absent ophthalmopathy progression within 18 months. This clonotype was found many times. There were TCR beta CDR3 regions amplified from RNA transcripts. The TCR CDR3 first-round RT-PCR relied on the HTBI primer set. TCRdb independently ran MiXCR on the multiplex PCR reads; one entry per CDR3 protein. The repertoire holds 500,000 to 750,000 distinct CDR3 sequences, with approximately 14% as singletons. Germline V gene sequence: CDR1 GTSNPN, CDR2 SVGIG (reference sequence). Trimming took 2 bases from V and 2 from J, leaving 13 bases between them. This CDR3 is 14 amino acids long.

Material: blood. The receptor's source is a woman between 25 and 40 years old with Graves' hyperthyroidism. J is TRBJ2-7 and V is TRBV30, with no clear D. CDR3 coding DNA: TGTGCCTGGAGTAAACAACCAAGACCCTACGAGCAGTACTTC. Translation: CAWSKQPRPYEQYF.